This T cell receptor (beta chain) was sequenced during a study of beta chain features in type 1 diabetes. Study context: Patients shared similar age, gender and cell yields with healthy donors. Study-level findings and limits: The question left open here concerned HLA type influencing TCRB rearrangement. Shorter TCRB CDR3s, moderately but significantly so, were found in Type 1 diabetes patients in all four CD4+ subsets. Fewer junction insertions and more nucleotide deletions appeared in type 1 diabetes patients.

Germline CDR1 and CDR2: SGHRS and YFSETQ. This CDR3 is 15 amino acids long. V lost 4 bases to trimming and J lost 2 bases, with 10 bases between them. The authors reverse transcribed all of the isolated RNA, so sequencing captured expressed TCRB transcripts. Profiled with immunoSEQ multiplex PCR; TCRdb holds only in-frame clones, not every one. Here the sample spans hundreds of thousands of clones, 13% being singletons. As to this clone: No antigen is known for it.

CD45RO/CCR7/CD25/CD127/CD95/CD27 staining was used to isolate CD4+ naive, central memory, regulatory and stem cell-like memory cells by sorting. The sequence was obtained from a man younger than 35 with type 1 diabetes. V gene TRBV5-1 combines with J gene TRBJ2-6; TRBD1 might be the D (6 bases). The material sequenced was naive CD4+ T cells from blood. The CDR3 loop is CASSMTGAGANVLTF. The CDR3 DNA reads TGCGCCAGCAGCATGACAGGTGCTGGGGCCAACGTCCTGACTTTC.